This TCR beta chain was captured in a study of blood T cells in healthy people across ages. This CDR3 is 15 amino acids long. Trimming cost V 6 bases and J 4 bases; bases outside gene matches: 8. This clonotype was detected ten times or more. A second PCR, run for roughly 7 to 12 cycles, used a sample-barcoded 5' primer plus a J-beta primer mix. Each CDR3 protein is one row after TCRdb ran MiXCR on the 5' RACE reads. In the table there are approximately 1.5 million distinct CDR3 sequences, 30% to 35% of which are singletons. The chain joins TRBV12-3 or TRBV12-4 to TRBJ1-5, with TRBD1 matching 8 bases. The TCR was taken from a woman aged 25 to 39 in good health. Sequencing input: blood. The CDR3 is CASRVGTGLNQPQHF. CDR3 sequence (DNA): TGTGCCAGCAGGGTAGGGACAGGCCTTAATCAGCCCCAGCATTTT.